The sequence of this T cell receptor (beta chain) was determined in a study of blood T cell repertoires in COVID-19. The data were produced by immunoSEQ multiplex PCR, yet TCRdb's version contains in-frame clones alone and is incomplete. Among roughly 300,000 clones listed, around 82% were seen once. V lost 3 bases, J lost 4 bases, and 9 bases lay in between. CDR1 and CDR2 (germline): SQVTM, ANQGSEA. The CDR3 totals 12 residues. The chain joins TRBV29-1 to TRBJ1-2; D uncertain. This TCR was recovered from a woman aged 50 to 60 with acute or convalescent COVID-19. What was sequenced was peripheral blood. CDR3 residues: CSVDISTYGYTF. The CDR3 DNA sequence: TGCAGCGTTGACATCAGTACCTATGGCTACACCTTC.